This T cell receptor beta chain was profiled in a study of blood T cell repertoires in COVID-19. Study summary: COVID-19 samples collected from the United States, Italy and Spain covered acute and convalescent phases. PBMCs, B-cell-depleted T cells, or T cells provided the cDNA or gDNA that made up the material.

Per the study methods: Quantification of nucleated cells was approximated via reference gene primer amplification. Libraries were prepared by immunoSEQ multiplex PCR; TCRdb keeps only in-frame clonotypes and omits some of them. That table supplies the V and J calls and clone size; D and trimming were determined from the DNA. The table shows about 90,000 clones, with over 75% occurring only once. Looked up from germline, CDR1 is SGHTA and CDR2 is FQGNSA. Between the trimmed V and J ends, which lost 5 bases and 4 bases, there was a span of 8 bases. The CDR3 is made up of 12 amino acids. Sequencing was performed on peripheral blood. The rearrangement joins TRBV7-2 to TRBJ1-1; D call uncertain. The TCR was taken from a man older than 75 with active or convalescent COVID-19. In DNA, the CDR3 is TGTGCCAGCAGCCCGATAGTCACTGAAGCTTTCTTT. This sequence encodes CASSPIVTEAFF.